The clone carrying this T cell receptor beta chain was observed a single time. Its target is not known. The CDR3 is made up of 14 amino acids. Germline CDR1 is SQVTM and CDR2 is ANQGSEA. Losses at the gene ends were 5 bases for V and 3 bases for J; bases not matched to a gene: 7. These data come from a study of B cell selection in AIRE deficiency. Regarding the study as a whole: Of a few thousand shared Treg TCRbeta sequences, over 25% were healthy-only, about 8.6% patient-only.

The regulatory T cell sort gate was CD4+CD25hiCD127low/negative. Healthy unrelated donors supplied the control samples. Some clones are missing from TCRdb's copy, which holds only in-frame ones; the method was immunoSEQ multiplex PCR. Of around 20,000 clones in the sample, roughly 91% are singletons; the top ten hold about 0.92%. The chain recombines TRBV29-1 with TRBJ2-1, with 7 nucleotides matching TRBD2. The TCR originated in a human donor in good health. Source material: CD4+CD25+ Tregs sorted from PBMCs. CDR3 in amino acids: CSVRGSPFYNEQFF. The CDR3 coding sequence is TGCAGCGTTCGCGGGAGTCCCTTCTACAATGAGCAGTTCTTC.